This TCR beta chain stems from a study of blood T cell repertoires in COVID-19. As for the study in general: The samples span acute and convalescent COVID-19 from the United States, Italy and Spain. Sample material is recorded as cDNA or gDNA derived from T cells, B-cell-depleted T cells, or PBMCs.

CDR3 length: 14 residues. The J segment lost 10 bases and the V segment lost 0 bases, leaving 7 bases of the junction unmatched. Germline V CDR1 and CDR2: SGDLS, YYNGEE. Source study methods: Cell counts per sample came from amplifying reference gene primers. Data came from immunoSEQ multiplex PCR; TCRdb stores just in-frame clones and leaves some out. That table gives V, J and clone size, and the DNA gave D and trimming. The sample includes 70,000 to 95,000 clones, about 90% seen only once; the top ten take 3.5% to 4%. The chain joins TRBV9 to TRBJ2-1; 7 bases map to TRBD2. The clonotype originates from a woman between 50 and 59 years old in a cohort sampled during active COVID-19. Input material: peripheral blood. CDR3 region: CASSVAPGGVEQFF. The CDR3 DNA reads TGTGCCAGCAGCGTAGCACCGGGAGGTGTGGAGCAGTTCTTC.